This TCR beta chain comes out of a study of CD8 T cells in ankylosing spondylitis. In this sample, this clonotype turned up a few times. Its antigen remains unidentified. Regarding the study as a whole: Those disease-linked clones were CD8+; they were also relatively rare in peripheral blood. A motif of 7 to 9 highly homologous TCR beta variants was seen as apparently characteristic of ankylosing spondylitis blood. Reportedly, matched ankylosing spondylitis synovial fluid was significantly enriched for disease-linked clones.

Construction of TCR beta libraries was performed using quantitative 5'-RACE with molecular barcodes. TCRdb analysed the 5' RACE reads with MiXCR anew, one entry per CDR3 protein. Of 200,000 to 250,000 distinct CDR3 sequences in the sample, approximately 24% were seen once. The CDR3 is 14 residues long. Germline V lookup: CDR1 MNHNS, CDR2 SASEGT. The ends were cut back, 6 bases at V and 2 bases at J, with 12 bases in the middle. Specimen: blood, either unsorted or a sorted T cell fraction (not recorded which). The gene calls are TRBV6-1 and TRBJ2-3, with D tentatively TRBD2 (6 bases). This TCR was sampled from a male donor with ankylosing spondylitis or in good health (not recorded which). The CDR3 sequence is CASRKAGLTDTQYF. The CDR3 DNA sequence: TGTGCCAGCAGGAAAGCGGGCCTCACAGATACGCAGTATTTT.